This T cell receptor (beta chain) was profiled in a study of blood T cells in healthy people across ages. Next came a second PCR, run for roughly 6 to 11 cycles, which used a sample-barcoded 5' primer along with a J-beta primer mix. TCRdb independently ran MiXCR on the 5' RACE reads; one entry per CDR3 protein. The data hold 800,000 or so distinct CDR3 sequences, with about 25% observed a single time. This CDR3 has 16 residues. Germline V lookup: CDR1 MNHEY, CDR2 SVGEGT. Trimming took off 6 bases at V and 4 bases at J, with 20 bases between the two ends. This clonotype has just a few counts. The same sample was also used in a study of T cells of mothers and their children. That paper states: Per child, 2.5 million to 3.5 million TCR beta CDR3 reads were obtained, against over 9.5 million per mother.

Sequencing was performed on blood. This sequence joins TRBV6-2 or TRBV6-3 and TRBJ2-3; possibly TRBD1 or TRBD2 for D (5 bases each). The sequence derives from a boy aged 10-17 years in good health. In nucleotides, the CDR3 is TGTGCCAGCAGACAAGTAGCTCGGGGCAGGGCAGATACGCAGTATTTT. This gives the protein CASRQVARGRADTQYF.